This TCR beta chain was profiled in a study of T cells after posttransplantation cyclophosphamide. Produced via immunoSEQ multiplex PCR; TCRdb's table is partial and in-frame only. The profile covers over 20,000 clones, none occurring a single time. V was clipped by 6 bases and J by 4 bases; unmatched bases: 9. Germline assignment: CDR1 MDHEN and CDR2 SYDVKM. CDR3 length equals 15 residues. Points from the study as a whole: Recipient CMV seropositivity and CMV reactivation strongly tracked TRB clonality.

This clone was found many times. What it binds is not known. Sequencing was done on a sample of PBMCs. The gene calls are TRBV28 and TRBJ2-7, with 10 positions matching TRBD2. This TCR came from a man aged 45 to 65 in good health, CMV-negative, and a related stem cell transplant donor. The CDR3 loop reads CASSPPGLAIYEQYF. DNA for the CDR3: TGTGCCAGCAGCCCCCCGGGACTAGCGATATACGAGCAGTACTTC.